This TCR beta chain was recovered during a study of T cells in women clearing cervical HPV infection. Assay used: immunoSEQ multiplex PCR; TCRdb lists only in-frame clones, some missing. The listing contains 48,000 or so clones. A remark on this clone: The read comes to an end 3 residues before the CDR3 does, leaving the germline J gene to fill in the end.

V lost 4 bases and J 2 bases, leaving 6 bases between the germline ends. CDR1 is MDHEN, CDR2 SYDVKM, per germline. CDR3 length equals 12 residues. The specimen sequenced was blood buffy coat. This sequence joins TRBV28 and TRBJ2-7; TRBD2 is a possible D gene (6 bases). This TCR derives from a woman aged 18 to 75 with a cervical HPV16 infection that either progressed to CIN3+ or cleared (not recorded which). The part of the CDR3 DNA that was read is TGTGCCAGCAGTTGGGGGGCCTACGAG. This codes for CASSWGAYE. The CDR3 in full is CASSWGAYEQYF.